These T cell receptor beta chains were read from a single sample in a study of human T cells and chemical hapten exposure. TCRdb processed the RACE reads anew with MiXCR; each CDR3 protein has one entry. The sample includes about 71,000 distinct CDR3 sequences, 11% of them seen just once. This sample comprised whole blood, obtained in connection with sensitization to the hapten diphenylcyclopropenone (DPC). The source is a woman aged 45-65 years with alopecia areata. Some clones in this sample may be carry-over from other donors' samples. The CDR3 runs from the conserved cysteine through the conserved F or W. D genes are given only for firm matches. Only some rows state a clone size, as once, few, many or a class for expanded clones.

D gene	V gene	J gene	clone size	CDR3 protein	CDR3 DNA
TRBD1	TRBV11-2	TRBJ1-1	many	CASSLGDSNEAFF	TGTGCCAGCAGCTTAGGGGACAGTAATGAAGCTTTCTTT
NA	TRBV18	TRBJ1-5	NA	CASSAGNSNQPQHF	TGTGCCAGCTCAGCCGGGAACTCTAATCAGCCCCAGCATTTT
NA	TRBV7-6	TRBJ1-5	NA	CASSPNGSWRGNQPQHF	TGTGCCAGCAGCCCGAATGGGTCCTGGCGGGGCAATCAGCCCCAGCATTTT
NA	TRBV7-2	TRBJ2-1	NA	CASSLVREDNEQFF	TGTGCCAGCAGCTTAGTGCGGGAAGACAATGAGCAGTTCTTC
NA	TRBV2	TRBJ1-1	NA	CASSGDRNTEAFF	TGTGCCAGCAGTGGCGACAGGAACACTGAAGCTTTCTTT
NA	TRBV9	TRBJ2-2	few	CASSAREAGELFF	TGTGCCAGCAGCGCAAGAGAGGCCGGGGAGCTGTTTTTT
NA	TRBV7-9	TRBJ2-7	few	CATQEQYF	TGTGCCACTCAGGAGCAGTACTTC
NA	TRBV18	TRBJ2-7	few	CASSPPIWTAGENEQYF	TGTGCCAGCTCACCACCCATTTGGACTGCCGGGGAGAACGAGCAGTACTTC
TRBD2	TRBV2	TRBJ2-2	NA	CASSATSAGELFF	TGTGCCAGCAGTGCTACTAGCGCCGGGGAGCTGTTTTTT
TRBD1	TRBV5-1	TRBJ1-1	many	CASSLGTGRVNTEAFF	TGCGCCAGCAGCCTAGGGACAGGGAGAGTGAACACTGAAGCTTTCTTT
NA	TRBV12-5	TRBJ2-7	few	CASAVRGRYF	TGTGCTAGTGCCGTCAGGGGTCGGTACTTC
NA	TRBV7-9	TRBJ2-7	few	CASSPPSYEQYF	TGTGCCAGCAGCCCCCCTTCCTACGAGCAGTACTTC
TRBD1	TRBV7-2	TRBJ1-1	NA	CASSSDRAAEAFF	TGTGCCAGCAGCTCCGACAGGGCGGCTGAAGCTTTCTTT
NA	TRBV21-1	TRBJ1-1	many	CASTENPFEGTEAFF	TGTGCCAGCACCGAGAACCCTTTCGAGGGGACTGAAGCTTTCTTT
NA	TRBV4-1	TRBJ2-5	few	CASSQDPRETQYF	TGCGCCAGCAGCCAAGATCCTAGAGAGACCCAGTACTTC
NA	TRBV18	TRBJ1-2	few	CASSPGTTSNYGYTF	TGTGCCAGCTCACCCGGGACAACCTCCAACTATGGCTACACCTTC
TRBD2	TRBV7-2	TRBJ2-3	few	CASSIGGGPTDTQYF	TGTGCCAGCAGTATCGGCGGGGGGCCCACAGATACGCAGTATTTT
NA	TRBV21-1	TRBJ2-4	many	CASSPQGQTQPLAKNIQYF	TGTGCCAGCAGCCCCCAGGGACAGACGCAACCTTTAGCCAAAAACATTCAGTACTTC
NA	TRBV6-2/TRBV6-3	TRBJ1-5	many	CASSDGPGYSNQPQHF	TGTGCCAGCAGCGACGGGCCGGGTTATAGCAATCAGCCCCAGCATTTT
TRBD1	TRBV6-5	TRBJ1-1	many	CASSDRVTEAFF	TGTGCCAGCAGTGACAGGGTCACTGAAGCTTTCTTT
NA	TRBV7-9	TRBJ2-5	few	CASSLSQGMGTQYF	TGTGCCAGCAGCTTATCCCAGGGAATGGGGACCCAGTACTTC
NA	TRBV6-6	TRBJ1-2	NA	CASSLRRPDYGYTF	TGTGCCAGCAGTTTGAGACGCCCGGACTATGGCTACACCTTC
NA	TRBV12-3/TRBV12-4	TRBJ2-5	NA	CASSFPRWYAGQETQYF	TGTGCCAGCAGTTTCCCGCGGTGGTATGCAGGGCAAGAGACCCAGTACTTC
TRBD1	TRBV6-6	TRBJ1-2	NA	CASSYIQGANAYTF	TGTGCCAGCAGTTACATCCAGGGGGCAAATGCCTACACCTTC
NA	TRBV18	TRBJ1-5	NA	CASSWTGHSNQPQHF	TGTGCCAGCTCATGGACGGGGCATAGCAATCAGCCCCAGCATTTT
TRBD1	TRBV12-3/TRBV12-4	TRBJ1-1	many	CASSFDRGLDMNTEAFF	TGTGCCAGCAGTTTCGACAGGGGGCTCGATATGAACACTGAAGCTTTCTTT
NA	TRBV20-1	TRBJ2-5	NA	CSAFNGREKQYF	TGCAGTGCCTTTAACGGACGGGAGAAGCAGTACTTC
NA	TRBV18	TRBJ2-5	NA	CASSPPVGGETQYF	TGTGCCAGCTCACCACCGGTGGGGGGAGAGACCCAGTACTTC
NA	TRBV29-1	TRBJ2-3	many	CSAASLAAGTDTQYF	TGCAGCGCCGCGTCTCTAGCAGCGGGCACAGATACGCAGTATTTT
TRBD1	TRBV2	TRBJ2-2	few	CASSRDRGNTGELFF	TGTGCCAGCTCCCGGGACAGGGGAAACACCGGGGAGCTGTTTTTT
NA	TRBV18	TRBJ1-3	few	CASSPAGSGNTIYF	TGTGCCAGCTCACCAGCCGGCTCTGGAAACACCATATATTTT
NA	TRBV5-6	TRBJ1-4	few	CASSPNSVPNEKLFF	TGTGCCAGCAGCCCGAACTCGGTTCCTAATGAAAAACTGTTTTTT
NA	TRBV6-2/TRBV6-3	TRBJ1-2	many	CASSSRGANYGYTF	TGTGCCAGCAGTTCACGGGGGGCTAACTATGGCTACACCTTC
NA	TRBV3-1	TRBJ1-3	NA	CASSQVQLQRGNTIYF	TGTGCCAGCAGCCAAGTACAACTCCAACGGGGAAACACCATATATTTT
NA	TRBV7-9	TRBJ2-1	few	CAVFSRGGSMNEQFF	TGTGCCGTATTCTCCAGGGGGGGCTCAATGAATGAGCAGTTCTTC
NA	TRBV11-2	TRBJ1-3	NA	CASSHPSDTIYF	TGTGCCAGCAGCCACCCCTCCGACACCATATATTTT
NA	TRBV6-5	TRBJ1-3	NA	CASSTASSGNTIYF	TGTGCCAGCAGTACGGCCTCCTCTGGAAACACCATATATTTT
NA	TRBV6-6	TRBJ1-5	many	CASWIGPGGDQPQHF	TGTGCCAGCTGGATTGGACCGGGAGGAGATCAGCCCCAGCATTTT
NA	TRBV6-5	TRBJ2-3	many	CASRHYTDTQYF	TGTGCCAGCAGACACTACACAGATACGCAGTATTTT
TRBD1	TRBV6-4	TRBJ1-2	few	CASSDSTGFATAGYTF	TGTGCCAGCAGTGACTCGACAGGGTTCGCGACCGCCGGCTACACCTTC
TRBD1	TRBV20-1	TRBJ1-5	few	CSALTGASNQPQHF	TGCAGTGCTTTGACAGGGGCGTCCAATCAGCCCCAGCATTTT
NA	TRBV7-9	TRBJ1-6	NA	CASSLSLSPLHF	TGTGCCAGCAGCTTATCCCTTTCACCCCTCCACTTT
TRBD1	TRBV6-1	TRBJ2-1	many	CASRSGQGNLNEQFF	TGTGCCAGCAGGTCGGGACAGGGGAACTTAAATGAGCAGTTCTTC
TRBD1	TRBV24-1	TRBJ2-2	NA	CATRAGGATGELFF	TGTGCCACCAGAGCAGGGGGAGCCACCGGGGAGCTGTTTTTT
NA	TRBV6-5	TRBJ1-1	few	CASSYQRLGSGYTEAFF	TGTGCCAGCAGTTACCAGCGTCTCGGGTCAGGTTACACTGAAGCTTTCTTT
NA	TRBV20-1	TRBJ2-7	many	CSARLRNYEQYF	TGCAGTGCTAGGCTCCGAAACTACGAGCAGTACTTC
NA	TRBV14	TRBJ2-1	few	CASTTDSTYNEQFF	TGTGCCAGCACGACGGATTCTACCTACAATGAGCAGTTCTTC
NA	TRBV9	TRBJ1-2	NA	CASSSSKNYGYTF	TGTGCCAGCAGCTCATCCAAGAACTATGGCTACACCTTC
TRBD1	TRBV6-6	TRBJ2-1	few	CASSFPGQGALEQFF	TGTGCCAGCAGTTTTCCAGGACAGGGGGCACTTGAGCAGTTCTTC
TRBD1	TRBV5-1	TRBJ1-1	many	CASHQGVNTEAFF	TGCGCCAGCCATCAGGGGGTGAACACTGAAGCTTTCTTT
NA	TRBV2	TRBJ2-3	many	CASAREEDTQYF	TGTGCCAGTGCGAGAGAAGAAGATACGCAGTATTTT
NA	TRBV27	TRBJ2-2	few	CASSFLRGSGELFF	TGTGCCAGCAGTTTTCTCCGAGGGTCCGGGGAGCTGTTTTTT
TRBD1	TRBV12-3/TRBV12-4	TRBJ1-6	few	CASSLADREYSPLHF	TGTGCCAGCAGTTTAGCCGACAGGGAATATTCACCCCTCCACTTT